The present T cell receptor beta chain was sequenced within a study of blood T cell repertoires in COVID-19. The overall study: Collection of acute and convalescent COVID-19 samples took place in the United States, Italy and Spain. Nucleic acid was either cDNA or gDNA, and it came from T cells, B-cell-depleted T cells, or PBMCs.

How the authors handled the data: It was from reference gene primer amplification that nucleated cell counts were estimated. Method: immunoSEQ multiplex PCR; TCRdb's copy keeps in-frame clones and lacks some. Clone size and V and J calls were adopted from that table, with D and trimming inferred from the DNA. In the table there are 150,000 to 200,000 clones, roughly 85% of which are singletons. Germline CDR1 is SGHRS and CDR2 is YFSETQ. The CDR3 is made up of 15 amino acids. V lost 0 bases and J lost 5; bases outside the gene matches: 8. This rearrangement joins TRBV5-1 to TRBJ2-7; 7 bases match TRBD1. This TCR came from a woman in her 70s with acute or convalescent COVID-19. Sequenced sample: peripheral blood. In nucleotides, the CDR3 is TGCGCCAGCAGCTTGGACGGGACAGCGACCGACGAGCAGTACTTC. As protein: CASSLDGTATDEQYF.